Sequencing of this T cell receptor beta chain was carried out in a study of blood T cell repertoires in COVID-19. Study summary: Sites in the United States, Italy and Spain provided acute and convalescent COVID-19 samples.

Clinical history reported by participants formed the basis on which cohorts were assigned. Trimming took off 5 bases at V and 3 bases at J, with 16 bases between the two ends. Germline CDR1 and CDR2: SGHVS and FQNEAQ. The CDR3 is made up of 16 amino acids. In the source study's methods: Amplifying reference gene primers gave estimates of nucleated cell counts. TCRdb's table, derived via immunoSEQ multiplex PCR, lists solely in-frame clones and lacks some. V and J calls and clone size are copied from that table; D and trimming were computed from the DNA. The sample consists of over 200,000 clones, roughly 89% of them appearing once.

Sample: PBMCs or T cells enriched from blood (not recorded which). The rearrangement links TRBV7-8 to TRBJ1-4; D is possibly TRBD1 (5 bases). This TCR was sampled from a woman aged 25 to 39 with acute COVID-19. The CDR3 bases are TGTGCCAGCAGCCGGGGGGGAATAAAGGCTAATGAAAAACTGTTTTTT. This gives the protein CASSRGGIKANEKLFF.